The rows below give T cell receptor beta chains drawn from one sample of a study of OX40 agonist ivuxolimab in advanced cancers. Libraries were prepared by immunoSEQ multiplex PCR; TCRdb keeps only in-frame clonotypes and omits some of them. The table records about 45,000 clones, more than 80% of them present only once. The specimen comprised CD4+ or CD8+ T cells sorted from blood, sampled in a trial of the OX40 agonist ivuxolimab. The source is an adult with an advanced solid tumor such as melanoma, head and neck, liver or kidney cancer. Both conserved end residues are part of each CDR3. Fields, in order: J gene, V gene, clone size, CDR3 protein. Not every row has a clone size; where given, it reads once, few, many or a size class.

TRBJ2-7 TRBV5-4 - CASSSAYEQYF
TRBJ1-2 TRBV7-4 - CASSFKRGVSGPYTGYTF
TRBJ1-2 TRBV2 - CARVPGQGLGNYGYTF
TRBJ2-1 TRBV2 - CASSNNEQFF
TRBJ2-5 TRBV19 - CASSMRYSGKETQYF
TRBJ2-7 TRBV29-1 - CSAKQLYEQYF
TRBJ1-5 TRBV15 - CATSREGGGQPQHF
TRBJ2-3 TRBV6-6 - CASSPPGLAGWDTQYF
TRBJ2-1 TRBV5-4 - CASSLATGSYNEQFF
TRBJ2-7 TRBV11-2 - CASSANRLGYEQYF
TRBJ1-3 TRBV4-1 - CASSRKWDRGPGNTIYF
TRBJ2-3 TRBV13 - CASSLPAATTDTQYF
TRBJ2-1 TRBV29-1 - CSVVREGPYNEQFF
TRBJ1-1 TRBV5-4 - CASSQDWNNRGGPEAFF
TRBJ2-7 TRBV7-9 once CASSWSSTAGGADEQYF
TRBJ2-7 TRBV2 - CASSIGRANEQYF
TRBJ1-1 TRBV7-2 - CASSSHPNTEAFF
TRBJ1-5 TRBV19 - CASSVPLTVNNQPQHF
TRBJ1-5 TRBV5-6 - CASSFQGSQPQHF
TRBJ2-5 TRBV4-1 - CASSQSSGSSETQYF
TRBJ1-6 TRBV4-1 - CASSQEQGWSPLHF
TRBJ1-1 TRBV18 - CASSSPGTNTEAFF
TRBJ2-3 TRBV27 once CASSYLSTQYF
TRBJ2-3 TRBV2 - CASSEVGGRTDTQYF
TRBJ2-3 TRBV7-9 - CASSLGETDTQYF
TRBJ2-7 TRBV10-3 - CAISIIAGTGGEEQYF
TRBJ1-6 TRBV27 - CASSLARADSPLHF
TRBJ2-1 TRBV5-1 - CASSLRPQSSYNEQFF
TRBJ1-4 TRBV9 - CASSFRQVGNEKLFF
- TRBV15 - CATSRDRSRQGYEQYF
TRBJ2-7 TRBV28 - CASSLYGTYEQYF
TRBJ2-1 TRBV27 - CASSYPGQNNEQFF
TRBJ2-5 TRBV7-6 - CASSLSGLTTETQYF
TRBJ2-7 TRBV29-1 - CSVEDRGRNDEQYF
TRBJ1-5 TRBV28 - CASSLGIGTGDNQPQHF
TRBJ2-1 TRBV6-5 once CASSYGTSGIYNEQFF
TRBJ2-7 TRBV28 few CASSLRGNEQYF
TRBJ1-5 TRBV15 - CATSRDGGGGQPQHF
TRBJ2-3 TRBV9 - CASSSRFQDTQYF
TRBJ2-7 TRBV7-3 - CASSLGLSYEQYF
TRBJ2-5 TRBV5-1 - CASSLDYRPKETQYF
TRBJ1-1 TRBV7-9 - CASSLVGVDAFF
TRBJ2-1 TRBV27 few CASTPWGGVGYNEQFF
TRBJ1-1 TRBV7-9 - CASSLGSVGQREAFF
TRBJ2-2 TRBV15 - CATSTGTSGNTGELFF
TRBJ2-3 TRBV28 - CASSVEAVGTDTQYF
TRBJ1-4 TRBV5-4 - CASSLAPGEKLFF
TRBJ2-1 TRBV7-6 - CASSLFPGPEQFF
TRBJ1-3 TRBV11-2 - CASSLGGNTIYF
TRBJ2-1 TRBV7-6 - CASSLAGVNEQFF
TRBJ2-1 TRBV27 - CASSLGVLAGVNEQFF
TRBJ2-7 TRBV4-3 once CASSQSLAGGTYEQYF